One and the same sample provided the 25 T cell receptor beta chains below, sequenced in a study of monozygotic twins with inflammatory bowel disease. Reprocessing the 5' RACE reads, TCRdb reports a single entry for every CDR3 protein and omits DNA. Its table lists around 100,000 distinct CDR3 sequences. The specimen was blood. All receptors derive from a human donor with ulcerative colitis or Crohn's disease, or a healthy co-twin of an affected twin (not recorded which).

V usage is TRBV2 and J usage is TRBJ1-5. Germline-derived CDR1 and CDR2 are SNHLY and FYNNEI. This CDR3 is built from 12 residues. This CDR3 is CASTYSNQPQHF.

The V gene is TRBV10-3, the J gene TRBJ2-7; checking the TCRdb D call of TRBD1 is not possible without DNA. Per germline, CDR1 ENHRY and CDR2 SYGVKD. The CDR3 spans 15 residues. The CDR3 loop is CAISEGTGATYEQYF.

This rearrangement joins TRBV7-9 to TRBJ2-7; TCRdb indicates TRBD1, and absent DNA this call remains unverified. Germline CDR1 is SEHNR and CDR2 is FQNEAQ (reference sequence). The CDR3 length is 14 residues. The CDR3 reads CASSPRDRVHEQYF.

V is TRBV7-9 and J is TRBJ2-7; the TCRdb call, TRBD2, lacks DNA for checking. Germline V gene data show CDR1 as SEHNR and CDR2 as FQNEAQ (reference sequence). The length of the CDR3 is 15 residues. CDR3 loop: CASSPGRPGTYEQYF.

This chain connects TRBV20-1 to TRBJ2-7; the D call of TRBD1 rests on TCRdb alone, since no DNA is present to check it. This CDR3 has 12 residues. The germline V gene encodes CDR1 DFQATT and CDR2 SNEGSKA (reference sequence). This CDR3 is CSAWDRDYEQYF.

This chain links TRBV7-8 with TRBJ2-7; TCRdb's D gene call, TRBD1, goes unchecked for lack of DNA. Per germline, CDR1 SGHVS and CDR2 FQNEAQ. This CDR3 spans 16 amino acids. The CDR3 region is CASSPISLAGTYEQYF.

The chain couples TRBV5-1 to TRBJ2-1. This CDR3 is 15 amino acids long. Germline CDR1 and CDR2: SGHRS and YFSETQ. CDR3 amino acids: CASSLVKSSYNEQFF.

V gene TRBV18 combines with J gene TRBJ2-1; lacking DNA, the TRBD1 call made by TCRdb goes unchecked. The CDR3 is made up of 13 amino acids. CDR1 and CDR2 from the germline V gene are KGHSH and LQKENI. CDR3 region: CASSPSGGNEQFF.

The chain couples TRBV28 to TRBJ1-5; TCRdb picks TRBD1, but there is no DNA to check that call. The CDR3 is made up of 13 amino acids. Germline loops: CDR1 MDHEN, CDR2 SYDVKM. The CDR3 here is CASRMTVTQPQHF.

This chain connects TRBV12-3 or TRBV12-4 to TRBJ2-6. CDR3 length: 16 residues. The CDR3 sequence: CASSSWTASGANVLTF.

The rearrangement joins TRBV28 to TRBJ1-4; TCRdb's assignment of TRBD1 cannot be checked, as there is no DNA. The CDR3 has 13 amino acids. Germline CDR1 and CDR2: MDHEN and SYDVKM. This CDR3 reads CASSLPGIEKLFF.

This chain links TRBV5-5 with TRBJ1-1; TCRdb outputs TRBD1, but without DNA this stays unchecked. The CDR3 contains 13 residues. Germline CDR1 and CDR2: SGHKS and YYEKEE (reference sequence). CDR3 amino acids: CASSLVQGAEAFF.

CDR3 region: CAISPGTGLQETQYF. The V and J genes are TRBV10-3 and TRBJ2-5; TCRdb reports TRBD1, a call that lacks DNA to check it against. Germline-derived CDR1 and CDR2 are ENHRY and SYGVKD. The length of the CDR3 is 15 residues.

The chain combines TRBV5-1 with TRBJ2-6. The CDR3 covers 18 residues. Germline V gene data show CDR1 as SGHRS and CDR2 as YFSETQ. The CDR3 spells CASSLHVYAAAGANVLTF.

The chain links TRBV6-1 to TRBJ1-2; the D gene TCRdb calls, TRBD1, cannot be checked with no DNA. CDR1 and CDR2 from the germline V gene are MNHNS and SASEGT. This CDR3 has 15 amino acids. CDR3 region: CASSPDRTFYWGYTF.

This chain links TRBV4-3 with TRBJ2-7; TCRdb's assignment of TRBD1 cannot be checked, as there is no DNA. This CDR3 spans 16 amino acids. Germline CDR1 and CDR2: LGHNA and YSLEER. CDR3 loop: CASSQDRPGVRYEQYF.

The CDR3 is CASSSPGKNLAGSVTDTQYF. The V call is TRBV11-2, the J call TRBJ2-3; TCRdb proposes TRBD2, but this gene call is untestable without DNA. The CDR3 contains 20 residues. CDR1 and CDR2 from the germline V gene are SGHAT and FQNNGV.

This sequence joins TRBV29-1 and TRBJ2-3; as DNA is missing, the TRBD1 call by TCRdb cannot be tested. Germline V lookup: CDR1 SQVTM, CDR2 ANQGSEA. The CDR3 is 14 amino acids. CDR3 sequence reads: CSARDPTVLDTQYF.

This chain links TRBV30 with TRBJ2-5. Germline-derived CDR1 and CDR2 are GTSNPN and SVGIG (reference sequence). The CDR3 has 14 residues. This chain's CDR3 is CAWSRPLYQETQYF.

V usage is TRBV5-1 and J usage is TRBJ2-2; with no DNA, the TCRdb D assignment of TRBD2 cannot be verified. This CDR3 has 16 residues. The V gene's germline CDR1 is SGHRS and CDR2 YFSETQ. CDR3: CATQIRGGGDFGELFF.

The chain employs TRBV6-1 and TRBJ2-1. CDR3 length: 13 amino acids. CDR1 and CDR2 (germline): MNHNS, SASEGT. The CDR3 loop is CASSDRVGDEQFF.

The chain recombines TRBV12-3 or TRBV12-4 with TRBJ1-2. The CDR3 contains 13 residues. Here the CDR3 reads CASSPKANYGYTF.

The gene calls are TRBV12-3 or TRBV12-4 and TRBJ1-1. The CDR3 totals 11 residues. The CDR3 here is CASSFVTEAFF.

CDR3 residues: CASSTRTGIAGVRTDTQYF. The gene calls are TRBV11-2 and TRBJ2-3; the TCRdb D gene call, TRBD2, has no DNA to confirm it. Germline V gene data show CDR1 as SGHAT and CDR2 as FQNNGV. The CDR3 is 19 residues long.

Here the CDR3 reads CASALGWTGELFF. This rearrangement joins TRBV6-5 to TRBJ2-2; there is no DNA to check the TCRdb D call of TRBD1. This CDR3 contains 13 residues. Germline V gives CDR1 MNHEY, CDR2 SVGAGI.